This TCR beta chain was profiled in a study of response to subunit inactivated influenza vaccine. A single record per CDR3 protein comes from TCRdb applying MiXCR to the RT-PCR reads. The sample lists roughly 650,000 distinct CDR3 sequences; approximately 14% were seen once. With respect to this clonotype: Antigen specificity is unknown.

Study outcomes and limitations: Each seasonal influenza vaccination recruits few new T cells, the authors suggested.

Germline V gene lookup returns CDR1 SGHAT and CDR2 FQNNGV. Between the trimmed V and J ends, which lost 5 bases and 0 bases, there was a span of 10 bases. This CDR3 has 14 residues. The chain uses TRBV11-2 and TRBJ2-5; D is unclear. This TCR derives from a man aged 50 to 60 who received an inactivated influenza vaccine. The source was PBMCs from blood, collected about 14 days before vaccination. This CDR3 is CASSIVGNQETQYF. The CDR3 DNA sequence: TGTGCCAGCAGCATCGTAGGGAACCAAGAGACCCAGTACTTC.